A single sample is the source of the 22 T cell receptor beta chains below, sequenced in a study of blood T cells in healthy people across ages. PCR was performed a second time for roughly 6 to 12 cycles using a sample-barcoded 5' primer and a J-beta primer mix. TCRdb re-derived calls from the 5' RACE reads in MiXCR, one entry per CDR3 protein. The data hold some 800,000 distinct CDR3 sequences, with approximately 44% observed a single time. The source material was blood. Receptor source: a man aged 60 to 69 in good health.

V gene TRBV6-5 combines with J gene TRBJ2-1; TRBD2 might be the D (6 bases). The DNA end favors TRBJ2-7, so the J call may be wrong. The CDR3 length is 13 residues. Germline V gene data show CDR1 as MNHEY and CDR2 as SVGAGI. In DNA, the CDR3 is TGTGCCAGCAGCGGGGGTTGGTACAATGAGCAGTACTTC. This translates into CASSGGWYNEQYF.

The chain has TRBV20-1 and TRBJ2-5, with D tentatively TRBD1 or TRBD2 (5 bases each). Germline CDR1 reads DFQATT; CDR2 reads SNEGSKA (reference sequence). Trimming shortened V by 5 bases and J by 1 base, and 14 bases separated the two germline ends. This CDR3 has 14 amino acids. The CDR3 protein is CSAVRGTTQETQYF. The CDR3 nucleotides read TGCAGTGCTGTAAGAGGGACCACCCAAGAGACCCAGTACTTC.

This clonotype has only a few counts. The V call is TRBV6-2 or TRBV6-3, the J call TRBJ2-1, with 7 bases aligning to TRBD1. Germline-derived CDR1 and CDR2 are MNHEY and SVGEGT. Trimming took 2 bases from V and 3 from J; bases not matched to a gene: 1. The CDR3 covers 14 residues. CDR3 protein: CASSYRGLYNEQFF. CDR3 bases: TGTGCCAGCAGTTACAGGGGGCTCTACAATGAGCAGTTCTTC.

This clonotype occurred many times. J is TRBJ2-5 and V is TRBV4-1; TRBD1 is a possible D gene (8 bases). The CDR3 consists of 16 residues. Germline CDR1 and CDR2: MGHRA and YSYEKL. V gave up 4 bases and J gave up 1 base, with 16 bases separating them. The CDR3 nucleotides are TGCGCCAGCAGCCCAGACAGGGGAGGGCTCCAAGAGACCCAGTACTTC. Amino acid sequence: CASSPDRGGLQETQYF.

The chain carries TRBV4-1 and TRBJ2-1; TRBD2 matches at 10 bases. This CDR3 region has 15 residues. The ends lost 1 base at V and 10 bases at J; junction bases unmatched: 7. The germline V gene encodes CDR1 MGHRA and CDR2 YSYEKL. In DNA, the CDR3 is TGCGCCAGCAGCCAAGTAAAGCGGGAGGGCTCCGAGCAGTTCTTC. Translation gives CASSQVKREGSEQFF.

This chain joins TRBV1 and TRBJ2-5; TRBD1 is the table's D call and was not checked against the DNA. TRBV1 corresponds to a pseudogene. The CDR3 runs 17 residues. The CDR3 loop reads CTSSQEPKCRGQETQYF. The CDR3 nucleotides read TGCACCAGCAGCCAAGAGCCGAAATGCAGGGGGCAAGAGACCCAGTACTTC.

Notes on this clonotype: A much larger clone lies a single base off, so this may be a read error. The V and J genes are TRBV5-1 and TRBJ2-1; D possibly corresponds to TRBD1 (6 bases). Germline V gene data show CDR1 as SGHRS and CDR2 as YFSETQ. The V and J ends lost 3 bases and 8 bases respectively, with 18 bases between them. The CDR3 sequence is 15 residues long. CDR3 in DNA: TGCGCCAGCAGCTCAACAGGGTGGACCTTAGATGAGCAGTTCTTC. Its protein is CASSSTGWTLDEQFF.

This clonotype was seen a handful of times. The chain employs TRBV25-1 and TRBJ1-1, with a weak D call TRBD1 (5 bases). Trimming pared 1 base from V and 0 bases from J, leaving 12 bases between. In germline, CDR1 is MGHDK, CDR2 SYGVNS. This CDR3 region has 16 residues. CDR3 coding DNA: TGTGCCAGCAGTGAATTAAGGGAGGGGTTGAACACTGAAGCTTTCTTT. This encodes CASSELREGLNTEAFF.

The table lists this clonotype with a count of one. V gene TRBV10-3 combines with J gene TRBJ1-4; no reliable D call. The CDR3 covers 13 residues. The V end was cut by 4 bases, the J end by 0 bases, with 3 bases between. In germline, CDR1 is ENHRY, CDR2 SYGVKD. DNA of the CDR3: TGTGCCATCAGTGGCGCAACTAATGAAAAACTGTTTTTT. As protein: CAISGATNEKLFF.

This clonotype was detected many times. This chain connects TRBV10-2 to TRBJ2-1; D tentatively reads TRBD1 or TRBD2 (5 bases each). V shed 7 bases and J shed 1 base, with 17 bases lying between them. This CDR3 has 16 amino acids. The germline V gene encodes CDR1 WSHSY and CDR2 SAAADI. This CDR3 reads CASTEGEGLSYNEQFF. DNA of the CDR3: TGCGCCAGCACCGAAGGAGAGGGGCTTTCCTACAATGAGCAGTTCTTC.

V usage is TRBV12-3 or TRBV12-4 and J usage is TRBJ1-5; D might be TRBD1 (6 bases). CDR3 length: 14 amino acids. V shed 3 bases and J shed 6 bases, with 12 bases lying between them. This CDR3 reads CASSFGSQGQPQHF. CDR3 DNA sequence: TGTGCCAGCAGTTTTGGGTCACAGGGTCAGCCCCAGCATTTT.

The chain links TRBV29-1 to TRBJ2-1, with 8 bases aligning to TRBD2. This CDR3 has 14 residues. Unmatched junction bases numbered 10, after V lost 3 bases and J lost 9 bases. Germline V gene sequence: CDR1 SQVTM, CDR2 ANQGSEA. CDR3 nucleotide sequence: TGCAGCGTTGATAGCGGGACCTCGGCGGCTGAGCAGTTCTTC. Translation: CSVDSGTSAAEQFF.

This chain's CDR3 is CASSGERATEAFF. DNA for the CDR3: TGTGCCAGCAGTGGGGAGAGGGCTACTGAAGCTTTCTTT. The gene calls are TRBV2 and TRBJ1-1, with D uncertain. Per germline, CDR1 SNHLY and CDR2 FYNNEI. The V and J ends lost 4 bases and 5 bases respectively, with 11 bases between them. The CDR3 is 13 residues long.

This clonotype was found a few times. This rearrangement joins TRBV15 to TRBJ2-7, with 8 bases identical to TRBD2. The germline V gene has CDR1 LNHNV and CDR2 YYDKDF (reference sequence). The CDR3 covers 14 residues. J was trimmed by 0 bases and V by 4 bases; bases with no gene match: 2. This chain's CDR3 is CATSKSGGSYEQYF. The CDR3 DNA follows: TGTGCCACCAGCAAGAGCGGGGGCTCCTACGAGCAGTACTTC.

This clonotype showed up just a few times. The gene calls are TRBV5-6 and TRBJ2-7, with 9 bases aligning to TRBD1. CDR3 length equals 15 residues. Germline-derived CDR1 and CDR2 are SGHDT and YYEEEE. V lost 4 bases to trimming and J lost 6 bases; unmatched junction nucleotides: 11. CDR3 residues: CASSNRDRVRSEQYF. The CDR3 nucleotides read TGTGCCAGCAGCAACCGGGACAGGGTGCGGAGCGAGCAGTACTTC.

This clonotype was observed a handful of times. The rearrangement uses TRBV3-1 and TRBJ1-2; 7 bases agree with TRBD1. There are 13 residues in the CDR3. Germline CDR1 reads LGHDT; CDR2 reads YNNKEL (reference sequence). Trimming cost V 1 base and J 7 bases; bases outside gene matches: 3. The chain's CDR3 is CASSQAGQSGYTF. CDR3 sequence (DNA): TGTGCCAGCAGCCAAGCGGGACAGTCTGGCTACACCTTC.

This rearrangement joins TRBV29-1 to TRBJ2-7; TRBD1 aligns across 9 bases. Trimming removed 6 bases from V and 3 bases from J; junction bases left unmatched: 9. The CDR3 extends over 14 amino acids. Germline V gene data show CDR1 as SQVTM and CDR2 as ANQGSEA. DNA of the CDR3: TGCAGCGTGCGCGGGACAGGGAACAGCTACGAGCAGTACTTC. It is translated as CSVRGTGNSYEQYF.

In its sample, this clonotype was seen a few times. This chain uses TRBV12-3 or TRBV12-4 with TRBJ2-2; D is unresolved. Trimming took 6 bases from V and 5 from J, leaving 13 bases between them. The length of the CDR3 is 14 residues. The CDR3 DNA reads TGTGCCAGCAGCCCGATACAAAGAACCGGGGAGCTGTTTTTT. Translating gives CASSPIQRTGELFF.

This clonotype came up a few times. The rearrangement joins TRBV6-2 or TRBV6-3 to TRBJ2-7; no definite D call. V gave up 2 bases and J gave up 3 bases, with 11 bases separating them. CDR1 and CDR2 (germline): MNHEY, SVGEGT. The CDR3 has 14 amino acids. The CDR3 nucleotides read TGTGCCAGCAGTTACGCCAAGACCGACTACGAGCAGTACTTC. Protein: CASSYAKTDYEQYF.

This clonotype came up a few times. V is TRBV29-1 and J is TRBJ1-2; tentative D call: TRBD1 (5 bases). Between the trimmed V and J ends, which lost 3 bases and 5 bases, there was a span of 10 bases. This CDR3 is 12 amino acids long. Germline V gene lookup returns CDR1 SQVTM and CDR2 ANQGSEA. CDR3 sequence reads: CSVDKGRYGYTF. The CDR3 coding sequence is TGCAGCGTTGATAAGGGACGTTATGGCTACACCTTC. Full variable domain (missing parts from reference TRBV29-1 and TRBJ1-2): SAVISQKPSRDICQRGTSLTIQCQVDSQVTMMFWYRQQPGQSLTLIATANQGSEATYESGFVIDKFPISRPNLTFSTLTVSNMSPEDSSIYLCSVDKGRYGYTFGSGTRLTVV.

The table lists this clonotype with a few counts. V gene TRBV7-9 combines with J gene TRBJ1-2, with 9 nucleotides matching TRBD1. Germline CDR1 SEHNR, CDR2 FQNEAQ (reference sequence). This CDR3 is built from 15 residues. V shed 3 bases and J 4 bases; nucleotides not matched to a gene: 6. In DNA, the CDR3 is TGTGCCAGCAGCTTGGGACAGGGAAATTTCTATGGCTACACCTTC. Translation: CASSLGQGNFYGYTF.

This clonotype turned up a few times. V is TRBV28 and J is TRBJ2-4, with TRBD2 identical over 7 bases. Trimming cost V 4 bases and J 0 bases; bases outside gene matches: 3. This CDR3 has 15 amino acids. Germline V gene data show CDR1 as MDHEN and CDR2 as SYDVKM. The CDR3 region has the DNA TGTGCCAGCAGTTATGGGGGGGTAGCCAAAAACATTCAGTACTTC. Residues: CASSYGGVAKNIQYF. The variable domain in full, with the rest retrieved from reference TRBV28 and TRBJ2-4, is DVKVTQSSRYLVKRTGEKVFLECVQDMDHENMFWYRQDPGLGLRLIYFSYDVKMKEKGDIPEGYSVSREKKERFSLILESASTNQTSMYLCASSYGGVAKNIQYFGAGTRLSVL.